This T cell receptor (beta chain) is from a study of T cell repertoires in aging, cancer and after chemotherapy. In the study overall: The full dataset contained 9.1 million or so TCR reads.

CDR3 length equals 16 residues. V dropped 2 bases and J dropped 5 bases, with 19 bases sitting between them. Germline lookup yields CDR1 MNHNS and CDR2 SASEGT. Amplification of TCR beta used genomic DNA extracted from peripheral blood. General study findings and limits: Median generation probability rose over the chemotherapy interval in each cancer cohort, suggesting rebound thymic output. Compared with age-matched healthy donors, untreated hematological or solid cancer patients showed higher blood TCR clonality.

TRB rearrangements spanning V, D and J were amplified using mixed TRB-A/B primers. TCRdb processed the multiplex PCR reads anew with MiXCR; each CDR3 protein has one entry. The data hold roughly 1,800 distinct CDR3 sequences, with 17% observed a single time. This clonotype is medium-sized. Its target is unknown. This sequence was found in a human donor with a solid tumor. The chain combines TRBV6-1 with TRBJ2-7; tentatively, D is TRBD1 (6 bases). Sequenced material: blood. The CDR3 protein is CASSESSLGAGDEQYF. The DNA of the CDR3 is TGTGCCAGCAGTGAAAGTAGTTTGGGGGCAGGCGACGAGCAGTACTTC.